The entry that follows covers one T cell receptor (beta chain) sequence. Its antigen is still unknown. Samples came from healthy bone marrow donors. This record belongs to a study of cytomegalovirus exposure and HLA in healthy donors. Study at large: Out of about 360 genotyped donors, about 80% belonged to the Caucasian-associated ancestry cluster. Overall study results and limits: No immune exposure information besides CMV serostatus was available.

Primers included in the PCR were 60 Vbeta and 13 Jbeta primers. In the authors' workflow: There were about 80 million unique TCR beta chains by a later count, and approximately 10 million of them were shared. Sequencing used immunoSEQ multiplex PCR; TCRdb keeps in-frame clones, though not all of them. V and J calls and clone size are given by that table; D and trimming were obtained from the DNA. The table records around 200,000 clones, approximately 80% of them present only once. V was clipped by 7 bases and J by 0 bases, with 19 bases between them. The length of the CDR3 is 17 residues. Germline values: CDR1 MDHEN, CDR2 SYDVKM.

This sequence joins TRBV28 and TRBJ1-5; D is perhaps TRBD1 (6 bases). The specimen sequenced was PBMCs. The receptor's source is a girl aged 5 to 17 in good health and CMV-seronegative. The CDR3 region is CASTTYGGQYSNQPQHF. The CDR3 DNA is TGTGCCAGCACCACTTACGGAGGACAGTATAGCAATCAGCCCCAGCATTTT. Filled out from reference TRBV28 and TRBJ1-5, the complete variable domain reads DVKVTQSSRYLVKRTGEKVFLECVQDMDHENMFWYRQDPGLGLRLIYFSYDVKMKEKGDIPEGYSVSREKKERFSLILESASTNQTSMYLCASTTYGGQYSNQPQHFGDGTRLSIL.